The 11 T cell receptor beta chains below were found in one sample sequenced in a study of patients and donors after allogeneic stem cell transplantation. TCRdb re-derived calls from the RT-PCR reads in MiXCR, one entry per CDR3 protein. This repertoire shows about a million distinct CDR3 sequences, roughly 18% found once; its top ten account for around 5.5%. Sequenced sample: blood, either unsorted or a sorted T cell fraction (not recorded which). All receptors come from a human donor who was either an allogeneic HSCT recipient or a stem cell or donor lymphocyte infusion donor (not recorded which). It is not recorded whose cells these are; they may come from a transplant donor.

This clonotype was counted a few times. The rearrangement uses TRBV6-4 and TRBJ1-3; no firm D call. The CDR3 is 18 amino acids. V was pared by 3 bases and J by 0 bases, with 18 bases between. Germline values: CDR1 MRHNA, CDR2 SNTAGT. CDR3 sequence: CASSEALTWFYSGNTIYF. The CDR3 DNA follows: TGTGCCAGCAGTGAGGCGTTAACTTGGTTCTACTCTGGAAACACCATATATTTT.

This clonotype was observed a few times. The chain combines TRBV10-3 with TRBJ1-1; D perhaps matches TRBD1 (6 bases). Trimming shortened V by 0 bases and J by 0 bases, and 11 bases separated the two germline ends. This CDR3 spans 16 amino acids. Germline V lookup: CDR1 ENHRY, CDR2 SYGVKD. The CDR3 loop is CAISESTGTLNTEAFF. The CDR3 coding sequence is TGTGCCATCAGTGAGTCGACCGGGACATTGAACACTGAAGCTTTCTTT.

This chain links TRBV24-1 with TRBJ1-2; the D is unclear. Between the trimmed V and J ends, which lost 5 bases and 5 bases, there was a span of 5 bases. The CDR3 consists of 11 residues. Germline loops: CDR1 KGHDR, CDR2 SFDVKD. For the CDR3, the DNA is TGTGCCACCAGTGGGGTTTATGGCTACACCTTC. It encodes CATSGVYGYTF.

This clonotype was found a few times. The chain links TRBV12-3 or TRBV12-4 to TRBJ2-7; TRBD2 is a possible D gene (6 bases). This CDR3 is built from 16 residues. Trimming took 5 bases from V and 3 from J, leaving 20 bases between them. Here the CDR3 DNA reads TGTGCCAGCAGTCCCATACCGACCCCGGGGGTCTACGAGCAGTACTTC. Encoded protein: CASSPIPTPGVYEQYF.

In this sample, this clonotype turned up a few times. The DNA for the CDR3 is TGTGCCAGCAGATCATTTTCGGCAAACCAAGAGACCCAGTACTTC. Residues: CASRSFSANQETQYF. The rearrangement links TRBV6-2 or TRBV6-3 to TRBJ2-5; unclear D gene. V lost 6 bases and J lost 0, with 14 bases in between. CDR1 and CDR2 from the germline V gene are MNHEY and SVGEGT. The CDR3 has 15 residues.

This chain connects TRBV12-3 or TRBV12-4 to TRBJ2-3; D tentatively reads TRBD1 or TRBD2 (6 bases each). The CDR3 is made up of 14 amino acids. The germline V and J ends were trimmed by 10 bases and 1 base, with 15 bases remaining between them. The CDR3 here is CATTGAPRTDTQYF. CDR3 nucleotide sequence: TGTGCCACCACGGGGGCTCCGCGCACAGATACGCAGTATTTT.

This clonotype has ten or more counts. The chain carries TRBV12-3 or TRBV12-4 and TRBJ2-5; D may be TRBD2 (7 bases). The CDR3 has 15 residues. Between the trimmed V and J ends, which lost 5 bases and 1 base, there was a span of 14 bases. For the CDR3, the DNA is TGTGCCAGCAGTGGTATCCGGGGGGCCCAAGAGACCCAGTACTTC. Translation gives CASSGIRGAQETQYF.

This clonotype has ten or more counts. This sequence joins TRBV12-3 or TRBV12-4 and TRBJ1-4; D is perhaps TRBD1 (5 bases). The CDR3 contains 15 residues. Trimming took off 3 bases at V and 0 bases at J, with 8 bases between the two ends. The DNA for the CDR3 is TGTGCCAGCAGTTTTGGGGGAACAACTAATGAAAAACTGTTTTTT. It codes for CASSFGGTTNEKLFF.

This clonotype was seen a few times. The chain employs TRBV25-1 and TRBJ2-3; D tentatively reads TRBD1 or TRBD2 (5 bases each). The ends were cut back, 3 bases at V and 2 bases at J, with 12 bases in the middle. CDR3 length equals 15 residues. Germline V gene sequence: CDR1 MGHDK, CDR2 SYGVNS. The CDR3 nucleotides are TGTGCCAGCAGTGAGGGGAGACAGTACACAGATACGCAGTATTTT. This gives the protein CASSEGRQYTDTQYF.

This clonotype turned up a few times. The V and J genes are TRBV30 and TRBJ2-7; a weak D match, TRBD2 (6 bases). This CDR3 has 11 amino acids. V gave up 3 bases and J gave up 4 bases, with 7 bases separating them. Germline V gives CDR1 GTSNPN, CDR2 SVGIG (reference sequence). The CDR3 sequence is CAWRTSYEQYF. The CDR3 coding sequence is TGTGCCTGGAGGACTAGTTACGAGCAGTACTTC.

The chain couples TRBV5-4 to TRBJ2-7; possible D gene TRBD2, 6 bases. The V gene lost 4 bases and the J gene lost 4 bases, with 18 bases spanning the gap. The CDR3 consists of 15 residues. Germline CDR1 reads SGHNT; CDR2 reads YYREEE (reference sequence). The CDR3 region has the DNA TGTGCCAGCAGCCCGGGACTTCCCATAGCTTACGAGCAGTACTTC. Translating it yields CASSPGLPIAYEQYF.